This TCR beta chain comes out of a study of beta chain features in type 1 diabetes. Study observations and caveats: Equally in patients and controls, PCR might preferentially amplify shorter templates. In type 1 diabetes patients, VDJ junctions had fewer insertions; deletions at these junctions were more frequent. There was a moderate but significant shortening of TCRB CDR3s in all four CD4+ subsets of Type 1 diabetes patients.

Between the trimmed V and J ends, which lost 3 bases and 0 bases, there was a span of 21 bases. The CDR3 loop spans 19 amino acids. CDR1 is KGHSH, CDR2 LQKENI, per germline. As concerns this clone: Its antigen remains unidentified.

The isolated RNA, all of it, was reverse transcribed, so expressed TCRB transcripts were what got sequenced. TCRdb's table, derived via immunoSEQ multiplex PCR, lists solely in-frame clones and lacks some. The sample holds 600,000 to 700,000 clones, 9.5% to 15% seen once. V gene TRBV18 combines with J gene TRBJ1-3, with D maybe TRBD1 (5 bases). The receptor's source is a man between 25 and 39 years old with type 1 diabetes. Sequencing was performed on naive CD4+ T cells from blood. The CDR3 loop reads CASSPLAGSYKPSGNTIYF. The DNA of the CDR3 is TGTGCCAGCTCACCTTTGGCAGGGTCCTACAAACCCTCTGGAAACACCATATATTTT.